The 27 T cell receptor beta chains given below trace back to one sample, sequenced in a study of T cell responses to AZD1222 COVID-19 vaccine. Produced via immunoSEQ multiplex PCR; TCRdb's table is partial and in-frame only. The sample has more than 100,000 clones; roughly 87% are singletons. The specimen was peripheral blood, collected on day 0 of AZD1222 vaccination. All receptors derive from an adult in good health.

This chain links TRBV2 with TRBJ2-7, with a possible D match to TRBD2 (5 bases). Germline CDR1 and CDR2: SNHLY and FYNNEI. Trimming took off 5 bases at V and 3 bases at J, with 11 bases between the two ends. This CDR3 contains 13 residues. CDR3 sequence (DNA): TGTGCCAGCAGTTCCGACGGGAACTACGAGCAGTACTTC. This gives the protein CASSSDGNYEQYF.

This clone was seen just once. The gene calls are TRBV15 and TRBJ2-7; 7 bases line up with TRBD1. V trimming: 5 bases; J trimming: 5 bases; junction bases outside the gene matches: 9. Germline V lookup: CDR1 LNHNV, CDR2 YYDKDF (reference sequence). This CDR3 contains 14 residues. The CDR3 coding sequence is TGTGCCACCAGCGTACAGGGGAGAGTTAACGAGCAGTACTTC. Residues: CATSVQGRVNEQYF.

The chain links TRBV27 to TRBJ2-5; D tentatively fits TRBD1 or TRBD2 (6 bases each). The V gene lost 4 bases and the J gene lost 2 bases, with 17 bases spanning the gap. CDR3 length: 16 amino acids. Germline V lookup: CDR1 MNHEY, CDR2 SMNVEV (reference sequence). CDR3 bases: TGTGCCAGCAGTTCCCTCCCGGAGGGGGGACAAGAGACCCAGTACTTC. Translation: CASSSLPEGGQETQYF.

The V and J genes are TRBV19 and TRBJ2-1; 8 bases are a match to TRBD2. This CDR3 spans 15 amino acids. The V gene's germline CDR1 is LNHDA and CDR2 SQIVND (reference sequence). V lost 1 base and J lost 8; bases outside the gene matches: 7. CDR3 sequence: CASSIATGGRDEQFF. The DNA of the CDR3 is TGTGCCAGTAGTATAGCCACGGGGGGGCGTGATGAGCAGTTCTTC.

The rearrangement links TRBV2 to TRBJ2-7, with no clear D. Germline loops: CDR1 SNHLY, CDR2 FYNNEI. V gave up 8 bases and J gave up 5 bases, with 16 bases separating them. The CDR3 is 13 residues long. DNA of the CDR3: TGTGCCAGCGGGCCCGGTCGAAGGGACGAGCAGTACTTC. Its protein product is CASGPGRRDEQYF.

This rearrangement joins TRBV12-3 or TRBV12-4 to TRBJ2-7; D remains unclear. CDR3 length equals 11 residues. V was cut by 6 bases and J by 3 bases, with 6 bases left in between. CDR3 bases: TGTGCCAGCAGCTCTGGCTACGAGCAGTACTTC. This codes for CASSSGYEQYF.

J is TRBJ2-5 and V is TRBV6-5; D possibly uses TRBD1 or TRBD2 (5 bases each). V was clipped by 6 bases and J by 1 base, with 9 bases between them. The CDR3 length is 13 residues. Germline V gene lookup returns CDR1 MNHEY and CDR2 SVGAGI. The CDR3 DNA reads as TGTGCCAGCAGAGCCGGGACCCAAGAGACCCAGTACTTC. This gives the protein CASRAGTQETQYF.

The chain couples TRBV10-3 to TRBJ1-5; 9 bases line up with TRBD1. This CDR3 is built from 14 residues. Germline assignment: CDR1 ENHRY and CDR2 SYGVKD. Germline trimming cut 2 bases from V and 7 bases from J; bases unmatched to any gene: 3. CDR3 protein: CAISERGTGQPQHF. The DNA of the CDR3 is TGTGCCATCAGTGAGAGAGGGACAGGGCAGCCCCAGCATTTT.

J is TRBJ1-6 and V is TRBV27, with D hard to call. Germline lookup yields CDR1 MNHEY and CDR2 SMNVEV (reference sequence). Trimming pared 3 bases from V and 0 bases from J, leaving 6 bases between. CDR3 length equals 15 residues. The CDR3 sequence is CASSLTGSYNSPLHF. The CDR3 DNA sequence: TGTGCCAGCAGTTTGACCGGCTCCTATAATTCACCCCTCCACTTT.

The genes are TRBV30 and TRBJ1-2; D is unresolved. This CDR3 comprises 14 residues. Trimming removed 0 bases from V and 2 bases from J, with 10 bases in between. Germline lookup yields CDR1 GTSNPN and CDR2 SVGIG (reference sequence). CDR3 amino acids: CAWSVSPGNYGYTF. Here the CDR3 DNA reads TGTGCCTGGAGTGTATCCCCCGGGAACTATGGCTACACCTTC. Complete variable domain (other parts from reference TRBV30 and TRBJ1-2): SQTIHQWPATLVQPVGSPLSLECTVEGTSNPNLYWYRQAAGRGLQLLFYSVGIGQISSEVPQNLSASRPQDRQFILSSKKLLLSDSGFYLCAWSVSPGNYGYTFGSGTRLTVV.

This clone showed up just a few times. The genes are TRBV21-1 and TRBJ1-2; TRBD1 reflects the table's D call only, with no check against the DNA. TRBV21-1 is tagged as a pseudogene. The CDR3 covers 15 residues. The CDR3 DNA sequence: TGTGCCAGCAGCAAAGCGGGCAGGGTATCCTATGGCTACACCTTC. Its translation: CASSKAGRVSYGYTF.

The chain is built from TRBV20-1 and TRBJ2-7; 8 bases match TRBD2. CDR1 and CDR2 from the germline V gene are DFQATT and SNEGSKA (reference sequence). J lost 9 bases, V lost 8 bases, and 9 bases had no gene match. The CDR3 loop spans 11 amino acids. CDR3 sequence: CSTKAGAGQYF. CDR3 in DNA: TGCAGTACCAAAGCGGGGGCGGGGCAGTACTTC.

The rearrangement joins TRBV28 to TRBJ2-1; TRBD2 matches 11 bases. CDR3 length: 17 residues. Germline V CDR1 and CDR2: MDHEN, SYDVKM. V gave up 4 bases and J gave up 8 bases; unmatched junction bases: 13. The CDR3 loop is CASSSTSGGYARDEQFF. The DNA of the CDR3 is TGTGCCAGCAGTTCTACTAGCGGGGGTTATGCGAGGGATGAGCAGTTCTTC.

This chain joins TRBV28 and TRBJ1-4; D is uncertain. The V end lost 10 bases, the J end lost 0 bases, and 18 bases lay between the germline ends. This CDR3 has 16 residues. Germline V gene lookup returns CDR1 MDHEN and CDR2 SYDVKM. The CDR3 region has the DNA TGTGCCACCCAGTGGGCTGGAGGGACAACTAATGAAAAACTGTTTTTT. Protein product: CATQWAGGTTNEKLFF.

The rearrangement joins TRBV20-1 to TRBJ2-7, with 9 positions matching TRBD2. CDR3 length: 16 amino acids. The V segment lost 3 bases and the J segment 1 base; nucleotides outside the gene matches: 10. Germline CDR1 reads DFQATT; CDR2 reads SNEGSKA (reference sequence). The CDR3 bases are TGCAGTGCTAGTATTTTGCGGGGGGGCCCATCCTACGAGCAGTACTTC. Its protein product is CSASILRGGPSYEQYF.

The J gene is TRBJ2-5, the V gene TRBV3-1 (or the pseudogene TRBV3-2); 7 bases fit TRBD2. CDR1 is LGHDT and CDR2 is YNNKEL in the germline V gene (reference sequence). The CDR3 contains 14 residues. Trimming cost V 4 bases and J 3 bases; bases outside gene matches: 5. The CDR3 spells CASSLGLVKETQYF. CDR3 bases: TGTGCCAGCAGCCTCGGACTAGTCAAAGAGACCCAGTACTTC.

This chain connects TRBV4-1 to TRBJ1-6; no clear D. The CDR3 is 14 residues long. The germline gives CDR1 MGHRA, CDR2 YSYEKL. V lost 4 bases to trimming and J lost 7 bases, with 11 bases between them. CDR3 nucleotide sequence: TGCGCCAGCAGCCGATGGGCCGGCAATTCACCCCTCCACTTT. This sequence encodes CASSRWAGNSPLHF.

The genes are TRBV3-1 (or the pseudogene TRBV3-2) and TRBJ1-2, with D hard to call. With 1 base removed from V and 4 bases from J, the gap between germline ends came to 13 bases. CDR1 LGHDT and CDR2 YNNKEL come from the germline V gene (reference sequence). This CDR3 is 15 amino acids long. For the CDR3, the DNA is TGTGCCAGCAGCCAAGTGTCAGGCGTCGTCTATGGCTACACCTTC. This sequence encodes CASSQVSGVVYGYTF.

This rearrangement joins TRBV2 to TRBJ2-5; D possibly corresponds to TRBD1 (5 bases). The CDR3 length is 15 residues. V lost 2 bases and J 5 bases, leaving 15 bases between the germline ends. Germline CDR1 SNHLY, CDR2 FYNNEI. The CDR3 DNA is TGTGCCAGCAGTGAACTGGTGGCCAAGGGGGAGACCCAGTACTTC. This encodes CASSELVAKGETQYF.

This chain connects TRBV3-1 (or the pseudogene TRBV3-2) to TRBJ1-1; maybe TRBD1 (6 bases). The CDR3 extends over 14 amino acids. Trimming removed 4 bases from V and 2 bases from J, with 11 bases in between. Germline V CDR1 and CDR2: LGHDT, YNNKEL (reference sequence). The CDR3 loop reads CASSLLDSNTEAFF. In nucleotides, the CDR3 is TGTGCCAGCAGCCTCCTGGACAGTAACACTGAAGCTTTCTTT.

The chain joins TRBV28 to TRBJ2-7, with 7 bases matching TRBD1. Germline values: CDR1 MDHEN, CDR2 SYDVKM. The trim removed 3 bases at V and 3 bases at J, leaving 2 bases unmatched. There are 13 residues in the CDR3. The CDR3 protein is CASSFGQDYEQYF. DNA for the CDR3: TGTGCCAGCAGTTTCGGACAGGACTACGAGCAGTACTTC.

This chain uses TRBV30 with TRBJ1-1, with D perhaps TRBD1 (5 bases). Looked up from germline, CDR1 is GTSNPN and CDR2 is SVGIG (reference sequence). The CDR3 runs to 13 residues. With 5 bases removed from V and 4 bases from J, the gap between germline ends came to 14 bases. CDR3 DNA sequence: TGTGCCTGGGGGTGGAGGGGAACCACTGAAGCTTTCTTT. It codes for CAWGWRGTTEAFF.

This chain links TRBV19 with TRBJ1-4; D is unclear. Germline assignment: CDR1 LNHDA and CDR2 SQIVND (reference sequence). Trimming took off 8 bases at V and 4 bases at J, with 17 bases between the two ends. The CDR3 has 15 residues. The CDR3 protein is CASGSTGSGNEKLFF. The CDR3 DNA reads TGTGCCAGTGGCAGCACGGGAAGCGGTAATGAAAAACTGTTTTTT.

The chain employs TRBV9 and TRBJ1-2; D is ambiguous. This CDR3 spans 13 amino acids. CDR1 and CDR2 from the germline V gene are SGDLS and YYNGEE. The V end was cut by 1 base, the J end by 1 base, with 5 bases between. The CDR3 nucleotides are TGTGCCAGCAGCGTACTGAGTAACTATGGCTACACCTTC. Protein product: CASSVLSNYGYTF.

The table lists this clone with a count of one. CDR3 in amino acids: CASSQRDGLSEKLFF. In DNA, the CDR3 is TGTGCCAGCAGCCAGAGGGACGGACTTAGTGAAAAACTGTTTTTT. The chain has TRBV6-5 and TRBJ1-4; D may be TRBD1 (5 bases). Germline assignment: CDR1 MNHEY and CDR2 SVGAGI. Deletions cut 6 bases from V and 7 bases from J, with 18 bases between. This CDR3 contains 15 residues.

In the case of this clone: The same CDR3 arises from other DNA sequences in this sample as well. The chain combines TRBV6-1 with TRBJ2-7; 8 nucleotides match TRBD2. CDR3 length: 15 amino acids. V dropped 3 bases and J dropped 0; count of bases not matched to a gene: 4. CDR1 and CDR2 from the germline V gene are MNHNS and SASEGT. CDR3 nucleotides: TGTGCCAGCAGTGAGCTAGCGGGTTCCTCCTACGAGCAGTACTTC. Its translation: CASSELAGSSYEQYF.

CDR3 residues: CASSLEGSGYTF. As DNA, the CDR3 is TGTGCCAGCAGCTTGGAAGGGTCTGGCTACACCTTC. The rearrangement joins TRBV5-4 to TRBJ1-2; D is unclear. The CDR3 is made up of 12 amino acids. CDR1 and CDR2 (germline): SGHNT, YYREEE (reference sequence). Deletions cut 0 bases from V and 7 bases from J, with 7 bases between. Looking up the rest from reference TRBV5-4 and TRBJ1-2 gives the full variable domain: ETGVTQSPTHLIKTRGQQVTLRCSSQSGHNTVSWYQQALGQGPQFIFQYYREEENGRGNFPPRFSGLQFPNYSSELNVNALELDDSALYLCASSLEGSGYTFGSGTRLTVV.